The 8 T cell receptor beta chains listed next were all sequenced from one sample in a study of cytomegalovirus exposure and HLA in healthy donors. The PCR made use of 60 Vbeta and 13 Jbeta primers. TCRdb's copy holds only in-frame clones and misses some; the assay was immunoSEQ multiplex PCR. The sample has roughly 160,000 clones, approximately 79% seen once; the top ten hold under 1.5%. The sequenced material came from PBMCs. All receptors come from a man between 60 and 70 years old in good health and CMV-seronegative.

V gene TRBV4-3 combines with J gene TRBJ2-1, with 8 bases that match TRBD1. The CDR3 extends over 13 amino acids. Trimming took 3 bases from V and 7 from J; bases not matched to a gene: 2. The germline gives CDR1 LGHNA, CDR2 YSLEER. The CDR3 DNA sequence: TGCGCCAGCAGCCACCGGACAGGGAATGAGCAGTTCTTC. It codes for CASSHRTGNEQFF.

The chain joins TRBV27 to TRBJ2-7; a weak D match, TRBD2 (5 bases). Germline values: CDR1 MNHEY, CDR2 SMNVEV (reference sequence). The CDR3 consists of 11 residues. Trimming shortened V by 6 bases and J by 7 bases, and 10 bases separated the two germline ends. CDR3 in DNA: TGTGCCAGCAGGGACTGGAGGGAGCAGTACTTC. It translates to CASRDWREQYF.

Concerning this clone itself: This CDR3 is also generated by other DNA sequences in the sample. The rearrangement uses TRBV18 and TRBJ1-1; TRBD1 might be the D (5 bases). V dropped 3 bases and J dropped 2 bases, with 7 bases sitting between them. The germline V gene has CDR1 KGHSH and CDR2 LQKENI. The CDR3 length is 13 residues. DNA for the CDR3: TGTGCCAGCTCACCGACAGTCAACACTGAAGCTTTCTTT. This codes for CASSPTVNTEAFF. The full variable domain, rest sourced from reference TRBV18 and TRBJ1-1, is NAGVMQNPRHLVRRRGQEARLRCSPMKGHSHVYWYRQLPEEGLKFMVYLQKENIIDESGMPKERFSAEFPKEGPSILRIQQVVRGDSAAYFCASSPTVNTEAFFGQGTRLTVV.

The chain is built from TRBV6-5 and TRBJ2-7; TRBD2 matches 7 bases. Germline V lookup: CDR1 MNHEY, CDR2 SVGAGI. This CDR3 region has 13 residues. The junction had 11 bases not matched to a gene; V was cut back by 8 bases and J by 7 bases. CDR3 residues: CASGRAGLSEQYF. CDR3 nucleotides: TGTGCCAGCGGGAGGGCAGGGTTAAGTGAGCAGTACTTC.

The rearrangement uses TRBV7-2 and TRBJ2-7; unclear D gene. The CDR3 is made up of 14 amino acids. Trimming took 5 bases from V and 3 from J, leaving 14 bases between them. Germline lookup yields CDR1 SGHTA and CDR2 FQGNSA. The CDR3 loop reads CASSTLGGGYEQYF. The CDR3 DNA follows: TGTGCCAGCAGCACCCTGGGTGGCGGCTACGAGCAGTACTTC.

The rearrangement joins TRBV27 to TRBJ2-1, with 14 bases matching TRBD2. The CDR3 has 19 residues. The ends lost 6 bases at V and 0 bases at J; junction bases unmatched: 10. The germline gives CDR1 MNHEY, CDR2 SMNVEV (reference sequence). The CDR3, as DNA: TGTGCCAGCAGGGCCGGGACTAGCGGGAGACAGGGCTCCTACAATGAGCAGTTCTTC. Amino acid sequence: CASRAGTSGRQGSYNEQFF.

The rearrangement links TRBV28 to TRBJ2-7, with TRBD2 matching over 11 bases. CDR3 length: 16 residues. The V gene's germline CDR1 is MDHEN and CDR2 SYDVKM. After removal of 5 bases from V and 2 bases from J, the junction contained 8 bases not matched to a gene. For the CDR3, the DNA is TGTGCCAGCAGTGGAACCGGGACTAGCGGAACCTACGAGCAGTACTTC. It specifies CASSGTGTSGTYEQYF. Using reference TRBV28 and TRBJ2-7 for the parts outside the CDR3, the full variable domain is DVKVTQSSRYLVKRTGEKVFLECVQDMDHENMFWYRQDPGLGLRLIYFSYDVKMKEKGDIPEGYSVSREKKERFSLILESASTNQTSMYLCASSGTGTSGTYEQYFGPGTRLTVT.

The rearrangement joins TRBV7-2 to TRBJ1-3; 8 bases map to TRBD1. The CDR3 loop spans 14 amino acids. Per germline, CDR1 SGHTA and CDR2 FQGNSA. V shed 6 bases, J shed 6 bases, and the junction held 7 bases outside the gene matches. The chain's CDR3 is CASRLGTGENTIYF. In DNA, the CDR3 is TGTGCCAGCAGACTCGGGACAGGTGAAAACACCATATATTTT.